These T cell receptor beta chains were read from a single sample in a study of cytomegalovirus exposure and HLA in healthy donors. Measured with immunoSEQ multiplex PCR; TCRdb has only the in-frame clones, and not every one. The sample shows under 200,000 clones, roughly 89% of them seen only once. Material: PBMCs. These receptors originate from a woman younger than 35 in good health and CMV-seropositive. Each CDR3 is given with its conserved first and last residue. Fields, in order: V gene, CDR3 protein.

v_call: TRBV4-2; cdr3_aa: CASSQEYEAGAYEQYF
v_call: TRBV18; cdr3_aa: CASSRPGTDSGANVLTF
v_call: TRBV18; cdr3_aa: CASSPQMTETVEAFF
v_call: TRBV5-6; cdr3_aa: CASSPERGRQNYGYTF
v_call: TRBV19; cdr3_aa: CASSSLTDTQYF
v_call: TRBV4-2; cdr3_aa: CASSQDIGLSTDTQYF
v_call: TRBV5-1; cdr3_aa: CASSLGGGAGSGANVLTF
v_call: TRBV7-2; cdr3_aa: CASSHRAFNSPLHF
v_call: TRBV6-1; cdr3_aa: CASSEGDRDTGELFF
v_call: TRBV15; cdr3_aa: CATSSFHRGPDTQYF
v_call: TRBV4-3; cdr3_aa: CASSQVAGYNQPQHF
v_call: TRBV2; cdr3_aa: CASSKLTGYATDTQYF
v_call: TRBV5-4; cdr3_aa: CASSETGGLEKLFF
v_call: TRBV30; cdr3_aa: CAWSVGGASANTGELFF